These 29 T cell receptor beta chains originate from one sample sequenced in a study of OX40 agonist ivuxolimab in advanced cancers. Produced via immunoSEQ multiplex PCR; TCRdb's table is partial and in-frame only. The table records some 80,000 clones, over 85% of them present only once. The sequencing used CD4+ or CD8+ T cells sorted from blood, collected in a trial of the OX40 agonist ivuxolimab. The receptors here all came from an adult with an advanced solid tumor such as melanoma, head and neck, liver or kidney cancer.

This clone was counted at least ten times. V is TRBV19 and J is TRBJ1-2; maybe TRBD1 (5 bases). Germline assignment: CDR1 LNHDA and CDR2 SQIVND (reference sequence). This CDR3 has 12 residues. Trimming removed 10 bases from V and 5 bases from J, with 14 bases in between. The CDR3 bases are TGTGCCACCGGGCGGACATTTTATGGCTACACCTTC. Amino acids: CATGRTFYGYTF.

This clone has just one count. CDR3 nucleotide sequence: TGCGCCAGCAGCCAAGATCTGGGGGGCTGGGAGACCCAGTACTTC. This encodes CASSQDLGGWETQYF. The chain employs TRBV4-3 and TRBJ2-5; D is tentatively TRBD1 or TRBD2 (6 bases each). V was trimmed by 0 bases and J by 5 bases, leaving 13 bases between them. CDR3 length: 15 residues. CDR1 is LGHNA, CDR2 YSLEER, per germline.

The chain employs TRBV4-3 and TRBJ2-3; possible D gene TRBD2, 5 bases. Germline V lookup: CDR1 LGHNA, CDR2 YSLEER. V lost 3 bases to trimming and J lost 0 bases, with 7 bases between them. The CDR3 has 14 amino acids. The CDR3 spells CASSQGSSTDTQYF. The CDR3 bases are TGCGCCAGCAGCCAGGGGAGCAGCACAGATACGCAGTATTTT.

The V call is TRBV5-6, the J call TRBJ1-1, with 7 positions matching TRBD1. Germline V gene data show CDR1 as SGHDT and CDR2 as YYEEEE. The V gene end was trimmed by 6 bases and the J gene end by 8 bases; junction bases not matched to a gene: 10. The CDR3 is 13 amino acids. CDR3 nucleotides: TGTGCCAGCACCACCGGGACAGCATCCGAAGCTTTCTTT. It encodes CASTTGTASEAFF.

The CDR3 loop reads CAWSGSGRSYNEQFF. CDR3 sequence (DNA): TGTGCCTGGAGTGGGAGCGGGAGGTCCTACAATGAGCAGTTCTTC. V gene TRBV30 combines with J gene TRBJ2-1; TRBD2 matches 9 bases. V dropped 1 base and J dropped 1; count of bases not matched to a gene: 2. Germline CDR1 and CDR2: GTSNPN and SVGIG (reference sequence). CDR3 length equals 15 residues.

The rearrangement joins TRBV4-3 to TRBJ2-1; 7 bases map to TRBD2. Trimming at V came to 1 base and at J to 4 bases, leaving 7 bases not matched to a gene. The CDR3 contains 16 residues. Germline assignment: CDR1 LGHNA and CDR2 YSLEER. CDR3 in DNA: TGCGCCAGCAGCCAAGGGGAGGGAGGCCGGTACAATGAGCAGTTCTTC. Residues: CASSQGEGGRYNEQFF.

This rearrangement joins TRBV6-5 to TRBJ1-1, with D unclear. The CDR3 sequence is 13 residues long. The V end was cut by 2 bases, the J end by 4 bases, with 8 bases between. From germline, CDR1 is MNHEY and CDR2 SVGAGI. This chain's CDR3 is CASSYKPVTEAFF. CDR3 nucleotide sequence: TGTGCCAGCAGTTACAAACCCGTCACTGAAGCTTTCTTT.

This chain uses TRBV7-3 with TRBJ2-7, with D perhaps matching TRBD1 or TRBD2 (5 bases each). The length of the CDR3 is 13 residues. The germline CDR1 and CDR2 sequences are SGHTA and FQGTGA. Trimming took 5 bases from V and 4 from J, leaving 12 bases between them. DNA of the CDR3: TGTGCCAGCAGCCCTGTTGAGGGGTACGAGCAGTACTTC. It specifies CASSPVEGYEQYF.

V usage is TRBV4-1 and J usage is TRBJ2-1, with D hard to call. The germline CDR1 and CDR2 sequences are MGHRA and YSYEKL. V lost 3 bases and J 0 bases, leaving 24 bases between the germline ends. The CDR3 has 20 amino acids. CDR3 in amino acids: CASSQTPHPPQLHSYNEQFF. CDR3 sequence (DNA): TGCGCCAGCAGCCAGACCCCCCACCCCCCTCAGTTACACTCCTACAATGAGCAGTTCTTC.

The rearrangement uses TRBV5-6 and TRBJ1-1; no reliable D call. Deletions cut 0 bases from V and 11 bases from J, with 8 bases between. Germline assignment: CDR1 SGHDT and CDR2 YYEEEE. The CDR3 contains 11 residues. CDR3: CASSLGYVAFF. The CDR3 nucleotides read TGTGCCAGCAGCTTGGGTTATGTGGCTTTCTTT.

The rearrangement uses TRBV4-1 and TRBJ1-4, with TRBD1 as a possible D gene (6 bases). V was pared by 4 bases and J by 3 bases, with 9 bases between. CDR3 size: 14 residues. CDR1 MGHRA and CDR2 YSYEKL come from the germline V gene. The CDR3 DNA follows: TGCGCCAGCAGCCCCGAGGGGGCTAATGAAAAACTGTTTTTT. Translated, it gives CASSPEGANEKLFF.

The rearrangement joins TRBV9 to TRBJ1-1; 11 bases are shared with TRBD1. This CDR3 region has 15 residues. Germline CDR1 SGDLS, CDR2 YYNGEE. J gave up 5 bases and V 0 bases, and 3 bases lay outside the gene matches. The CDR3 DNA is TGTGCCAGCAGCGTAGTGGGACAGGGGGGAACTGAAGCTTTCTTT. Translating gives CASSVVGQGGTEAFF.

The chain joins TRBV7-2 to TRBJ2-7; tentatively, D is TRBD2 (5 bases). V was cut by 6 bases and J by 3 bases, with 9 bases left in between. The CDR3 extends over 12 amino acids. Germline V gene data show CDR1 as SGHTA and CDR2 as FQGNSA. For the CDR3, the DNA is TGTGCCAGCAGTCCGGGGAGCTACGAGCAGTACTTC. It encodes CASSPGSYEQYF.

The DNA for the CDR3 is TGTGCCAGTAGTTCCGGGACTAGCAACTACAATGAGCAGTTCTTC. This sequence encodes CASSSGTSNYNEQFF. The rearrangement uses TRBV19 and TRBJ2-1; 9 bases match TRBD2. The V gene's germline CDR1 is LNHDA and CDR2 SQIVND (reference sequence). This CDR3 is built from 15 residues. Losses at the gene ends were 5 bases for V and 3 bases for J; bases not matched to a gene: 5.

The chain recombines TRBV9 with TRBJ1-2; 7 nucleotides agree with TRBD1. The CDR3 totals 16 residues. V was pared by 0 bases and J by 2 bases, with 7 bases of the junction left unmatched. Per the germline V gene, CDR1 is SGDLS and CDR2 is YYNGEE. The CDR3 coding sequence is TGTGCCAGCAGCGTAGGGGACTCGGGACAGAACTATGGCTACACCTTC. It yields the protein CASSVGDSGQNYGYTF.

The chain uses TRBV4-1 and TRBJ2-7, with 7 bases fitting TRBD1. The J segment lost 4 bases and the V segment lost 0 bases, leaving 12 bases of the junction unmatched. There are 17 residues in the CDR3. The germline V gene encodes CDR1 MGHRA and CDR2 YSYEKL. CDR3 sequence (DNA): TGCGCCAGCAGCCAAGAAAACCCGCGGACAGGCGGTTACGAGCAGTACTTC. Encoded protein: CASSQENPRTGGYEQYF.

CDR3 nucleotides: TGTGCCAGCAGCTTAATCCAGGGAGGAATGAACACTGAAGCTTTCTTT. Its protein product is CASSLIQGGMNTEAFF. V is TRBV5-8 and J is TRBJ1-1, with D tentatively TRBD1 (5 bases). This CDR3 is built from 16 residues. Trimming stripped 2 bases from V and 0 bases from J, with 14 bases between. The germline gives CDR1 SGHTS, CDR2 YDEGEE.

This clone was found once. V usage is TRBV9 and J usage is TRBJ2-2, with TRBD2 matching 8 bases. Per the germline V gene, CDR1 is SGDLS and CDR2 is YYNGEE. The CDR3 sequence is 18 residues long. Trimming cost V 2 bases and J 3 bases; bases outside gene matches: 12. The CDR3 region is CASSVVVRGLGDTGELFF. The CDR3 DNA follows: TGTGCCAGCAGCGTTGTTGTTAGGGGACTAGGAGACACCGGGGAGCTGTTTTTT.

The chain carries TRBV27 and TRBJ2-7; D unclear. V lost 8 bases, J lost 2 bases, and 13 bases lay in between. This CDR3 is 13 amino acids long. Germline loops: CDR1 MNHEY, CDR2 SMNVEV (reference sequence). This CDR3 is CASSIGGPYEQYF. CDR3 nucleotides: TGTGCCAGCTCTATAGGCGGTCCCTACGAGCAGTACTTC.

The chain carries TRBV27 and TRBJ2-1; TRBD1 matches at 11 bases. The CDR3 is 14 residues long. Trimming removed 5 bases from V and 9 bases from J; junction bases left unmatched: 6. The V gene's germline CDR1 is MNHEY and CDR2 SMNVEV (reference sequence). The CDR3, as DNA: TGTGCCAGCAGTCCACGGACAGGGGGCGGTGAGCAGTTCTTC. Its translation: CASSPRTGGGEQFF.

This clone was seen just once. The chain joins TRBV6-5 to TRBJ2-7, with D possibly TRBD1 on 5 matching bases. The V end was cut by 5 bases, the J end by 2 bases, with 16 bases between. This CDR3 region has 15 residues. CDR1 is MNHEY, CDR2 SVGAGI, per germline. The CDR3 region has the DNA TGTGCCAGCAGTCCCAGGGCCCTAAGACCCTACGAGCAGTACTTC. Protein product: CASSPRALRPYEQYF.

The chain links TRBV7-9 to TRBJ2-1, with D unresolved. This CDR3 has 12 residues. With 7 bases removed from V and 10 bases from J, the gap between germline ends came to 14 bases. Germline V CDR1 and CDR2: SEHNR, FQNEAQ (reference sequence). In DNA form, the CDR3 reads TGTGCCAGCACCCCGCCCCTGGGGGAGCAGTTCTTC. It specifies CASTPPLGEQFF.

This clone was seen only once. The CDR3 loop is CASSSAGAPEQYF. CDR3 nucleotides: TGTGCCAGCAGCTCGGCGGGGGCACCCGAGCAGTACTTC. J is TRBJ2-7 and V is TRBV11-2, with D maybe TRBD2 (7 bases). CDR1 SGHAT and CDR2 FQNNGV come from the germline V gene. The CDR3 covers 13 residues. Between the trimmed V and J ends, which lost 4 bases and 6 bases, there was a span of 13 bases.

This rearrangement joins TRBV19 to TRBJ2-5; D may be TRBD2 (5 bases). Germline CDR1 is LNHDA and CDR2 is SQIVND (reference sequence). CDR3 length: 14 amino acids. Trimming pared 4 bases from V and 5 bases from J, leaving 14 bases between. CDR3 in amino acids: CASSTRLSSETQYF. The DNA of the CDR3 is TGTGCCAGTAGTACCCGACTAAGTAGCGAGACCCAGTACTTC.

The rearrangement joins TRBV7-9 to TRBJ2-5; D unresolved. In germline, CDR1 is SEHNR, CDR2 FQNEAQ (reference sequence). V gave up 4 bases and J gave up 5 bases, with 14 bases separating them. The CDR3 length is 14 residues. The CDR3 nucleotides are TGTGCCAGCAGCTCGCCCGGTCTATTCGAGACCCAGTACTTC. Protein sequence: CASSSPGLFETQYF.

The gene calls are TRBV28 and TRBJ2-2, with D possibly matching TRBD2 (6 bases). Germline V gene sequence: CDR1 MDHEN, CDR2 SYDVKM. The CDR3 has 15 residues. The V gene lost 5 bases and the J gene lost 3 bases, with 13 bases spanning the gap. The CDR3 spells CASSVRPGDTGELFF. For the CDR3, the DNA is TGTGCCAGCAGTGTTAGGCCGGGGGACACCGGGGAGCTGTTTTTT.

The gene calls are TRBV4-3 and TRBJ2-7; 7 bases fit TRBD1. Losses at the gene ends were 1 base for V and 5 bases for J; bases not matched to a gene: 11. Looked up from germline, CDR1 is LGHNA and CDR2 is YSLEER. The length of the CDR3 is 16 residues. In DNA form, the CDR3 reads TGCGCCAGCAGCCAAGCCTACCGACAGGGTTTACACGAGCAGTACTTC. Translation gives CASSQAYRQGLHEQYF.

The chain is built from TRBV27 and TRBJ2-1; the match to TRBD2 covers 7 bases. Germline CDR1 MNHEY, CDR2 SMNVEV (reference sequence). The CDR3 runs 14 residues. J gave up 6 bases and V 7 bases, and 9 bases lay outside the gene matches. CDR3 protein: CASTPRGGVNEQFF. CDR3 sequence (DNA): TGTGCCAGCACCCCGCGCGGGGGAGTCAATGAGCAGTTCTTC.

The V gene is TRBV27, the J gene TRBJ2-1; a weak D match, TRBD2 (7 bases). CDR1 and CDR2 (germline): MNHEY, SMNVEV (reference sequence). There are 14 residues in the CDR3. V dropped 3 bases and J dropped 8 bases, with 14 bases sitting between them. The CDR3 spells CASSFPGGGHEQFF. The CDR3 DNA sequence: TGTGCCAGCAGTTTCCCGGGGGGCGGTCATGAGCAGTTCTTC.